This record looks at one TCR beta chain sequence and its context. The sample is drawn from a study of control samples from healthy donors and cancer patients. Trimming pared 3 bases from V and 2 bases from J, leaving 14 bases between. The CDR3 is 15 amino acids. The V gene's germline CDR1 is SGHVS and CDR2 FQNEAQ. The assay was immunoSEQ multiplex PCR, and TCRdb's table has in-frame clones only and misses some. The data contain around 130,000 clones, 88% of them seen just once; the ten biggest clones take up roughly 3.2%. The sequencing sample was made of blood. This TCR was recovered from a man aged 50 or older in good health. This chain links TRBV7-8 with TRBJ2-7; perhaps TRBD1 as D (5 bases). CDR3 sequence (DNA): TGTGCCAGCAGCTTCGGACAAGAACCTACCTACGAGCAGTACTTC. It encodes CASSFGQEPTYEQYF.